The entry below gives a single T cell receptor (beta chain) sequence along with its context. This sample is part of a study of blood T cell repertoires in COVID-19. Study-level background: Sites in the United States, Italy and Spain provided acute and convalescent COVID-19 samples.

As originally analysed: It was from reference gene primer amplification that nucleated cell counts were estimated. TCRdb's copy holds only in-frame clones and misses some; the assay was immunoSEQ multiplex PCR. The DNA was the basis for D and trimming; V, J and clone size are from that table. The repertoire has more than 70,000 clones, around four fifths of them found once; the top ten carry 9.9%. The CDR3 is made up of 19 amino acids. V lost 1 base to trimming and J lost 0 bases, with 16 bases between them. Germline-derived CDR1 and CDR2 are LGHNA and YNFKEQ. This chain joins TRBV4-2 and TRBJ1-6, with D unclear. This TCR came from a human donor in a cohort sampled during active COVID-19. Sequencing used peripheral blood. The CDR3 sequence is CASSQAGGRASSYNSPLHF. CDR3 coding DNA: TGTGCCAGCAGCCAAGCAGGAGGTCGAGCGAGCTCCTATAATTCACCCCTCCACTTT.